Each of the 17 T cell receptor beta chains below was sequenced from the same sample in a study of identifying expanded T cells in peripheral blood. TCRdb's copy holds only in-frame clones and misses some; the assay was immunoSEQ multiplex PCR. This table holds approximately 100,000 clones, 88% found once. Sequencing was done on a sample of blood. These receptor sequences come from a person between 18 and 70 years old in good health.

The V gene is TRBV30, the J gene TRBJ1-6; a possible D gene is TRBD1 (5 bases). V lost 3 bases to trimming and J lost 8 bases, with 11 bases between them. The CDR3 totals 13 residues. In germline, CDR1 is GTSNPN, CDR2 SVGIG (reference sequence). CDR3 in amino acids: CAWRRRGYSPLHF. Here the CDR3 DNA reads TGTGCCTGGAGGCGGAGGGGTTATTCACCCCTCCACTTT.

This clone was recorded a few times. The CDR3 DNA follows: TGTGCCAGCAGCCCAGACAAACCCCAAGAGACCCAGTACTTC. Its translation: CASSPDKPQETQYF. This sequence joins TRBV2 and TRBJ2-5; D unresolved. V gave up 6 bases and J gave up 1 base, with 12 bases separating them. CDR1 is SNHLY, CDR2 FYNNEI, per germline. CDR3 length: 14 residues.

This clone was observed a handful of times. The chain recombines TRBV28 with TRBJ2-7; D not resolved. The V gene's germline CDR1 is MDHEN and CDR2 SYDVKM. This CDR3 is built from 11 residues. Trimming removed 8 bases at V and 4 bases at J, with 9 bases between. CDR3 protein: CASGIPYEQYF. The CDR3 nucleotides read TGTGCCAGCGGGATTCCGTACGAGCAGTACTTC.

This clone has a handful of counts. The V and J genes are TRBV30 and TRBJ1-5, with 7 bases fitting TRBD1. The germline V gene encodes CDR1 GTSNPN and CDR2 SVGIG (reference sequence). The CDR3 is 20 residues long. The V gene end was trimmed by 1 base and the J gene end by 0 bases; junction bases not matched to a gene: 18. CDR3 nucleotide sequence: TGTGCCTGGAGTGAAGAGACAGGGTCCCTCCCCGCTTATAGCAATCAGCCCCAGCATTTT. It specifies CAWSEETGSLPAYSNQPQHF.

The J gene is TRBJ2-7, the V gene TRBV5-1; D remains unclear. The CDR3 has 15 amino acids. The germline V gene encodes CDR1 SGHRS and CDR2 YFSETQ. V lost 5 bases and J lost 1, with 16 bases in between. The DNA for the CDR3 is TGCGCCAGCAGAGGTTCGAGGACGGTGTCCTACGAGCAGTACTTC. This encodes CASRGSRTVSYEQYF.

The chain has TRBV2 and TRBJ2-5; 8 bases match TRBD1. Looked up from germline, CDR1 is SNHLY and CDR2 is FYNNEI. The CDR3 has 12 amino acids. V dropped 6 bases and J dropped 5; count of bases not matched to a gene: 2. The CDR3 here is CASRDRGETQYF. CDR3 in DNA: TGTGCCAGCAGAGACAGGGGCGAGACCCAGTACTTC.

V is TRBV5-5 and J is TRBJ2-5; 8 nucleotides agree with TRBD2. There are 15 residues in the CDR3. Germline V gives CDR1 SGHKS, CDR2 YYEKEE (reference sequence). Trimming took 4 bases from V and 4 from J; bases not matched to a gene: 9. Here the CDR3 DNA reads TGTGCCAGCAGCGAAGGCGGGGGGAGTCGAGAGACCCAGTACTTC. This gives the protein CASSEGGGSRETQYF.

The chain carries TRBV5-8 and TRBJ2-1, with TRBD2 identical over 7 bases. The CDR3 has 20 amino acids. Germline V lookup: CDR1 SGHTS, CDR2 YDEGEE. V lost 0 bases and J lost 0; bases outside the gene matches: 15. The chain's CDR3 is CASSLVIAGIPLSSYNEQFF. The CDR3, as DNA: TGTGCCAGCAGCTTGGTTATAGCGGGCATCCCCCTAAGCTCCTACAATGAGCAGTTCTTC.

The genes are TRBV7-8 and TRBJ2-5, with D tentatively TRBD1 (5 bases). The CDR3 spans 14 residues. V was clipped by 4 bases and J by 1 base, with 10 bases between them. The V gene's germline CDR1 is SGHVS and CDR2 FQNEAQ. CDR3 in amino acids: CASSSDRFQETQYF. The CDR3, as DNA: TGTGCCAGCAGCTCCGACAGATTCCAAGAGACCCAGTACTTC.

The V and J genes are TRBV6-1 and TRBJ2-1; D is ambiguous. In germline, CDR1 is MNHNS, CDR2 SASEGT. Trimming removed 6 bases from V and 7 bases from J, with 10 bases in between. The CDR3 totals 12 residues. CDR3 sequence: CASSPEWNEQFF. The CDR3 nucleotides read TGTGCCAGCAGCCCGGAGTGGAATGAGCAGTTCTTC.

The chain employs TRBV2 and TRBJ2-3; 8 nucleotides line up with TRBD2. The germline gives CDR1 SNHLY, CDR2 FYNNEI. V trimming: 6 bases; J trimming: 2 bases; junction bases outside the gene matches: 7. The CDR3 covers 15 residues. The CDR3: CASRDVAGSTDTQYF. DNA of the CDR3: TGTGCCAGCAGGGATGTAGCGGGATCCACAGATACGCAGTATTTT.

CDR3 protein: CASSPRDSSDTQYF. The DNA of the CDR3 is TGTGCCAGCAGCCCCCGGGACTCCTCAGATACGCAGTATTTT. V and J are TRBV7-3 and TRBJ2-3; TRBD2 is a possible D gene (6 bases). The CDR3 is made up of 14 amino acids. V shed 5 bases and J shed 4 bases, with 13 bases lying between them. Germline-derived CDR1 and CDR2 are SGHTA and FQGTGA.

The chain combines TRBV4-1 with TRBJ2-3; 11 bases agree with TRBD2. The CDR3 spans 17 residues. After removal of 8 bases from V and 0 bases from J, the junction contained 10 bases not matched to a gene. Looked up from germline, CDR1 is MGHRA and CDR2 is YSYEKL. The CDR3 protein is CASGSGTSGTSTDTQYF. The CDR3 coding sequence is TGCGCCAGCGGATCCGGGACTAGCGGAACAAGCACAGATACGCAGTATTTT.

The gene calls are TRBV25-1 and TRBJ2-3; 9 bases match TRBD2. Germline CDR1 reads MGHDK; CDR2 reads SYGVNS. The CDR3 sequence is 15 residues long. V was pared by 3 bases and J by 0 bases, with 1 base of the junction left unmatched. The CDR3 region has the DNA TGTGCCAGCAGTGAGCTAGCGGGGAGCACAGATACGCAGTATTTT. Amino acid sequence: CASSELAGSTDTQYF.

The V and J genes are TRBV5-1 and TRBJ1-2; the D gene is possibly TRBD1 (6 bases). This CDR3 spans 14 amino acids. V dropped 4 bases and J dropped 1 base, with 11 bases sitting between them. Germline V gene sequence: CDR1 SGHRS, CDR2 YFSETQ. CDR3 loop: CASSTGQNNYGYTF. The CDR3 nucleotides read TGCGCCAGCAGCACCGGACAGAATAACTATGGCTACACCTTC.

The V call is TRBV27, the J call TRBJ1-6; 9 bases are a match to TRBD1. With V trimmed by 6 bases and J by 10 bases, 13 bases remained unmatched. The CDR3 length is 16 residues. Germline V gene data show CDR1 as MNHEY and CDR2 as SMNVEV (reference sequence). In nucleotides, the CDR3 is TGTGCCAGCAGACGCCCCGGGACAGGGTTCGGATCACCCCTCCACTTT. Translated: CASRRPGTGFGSPLHF.

CDR3 DNA sequence: TGCGCCAGCATCGGAGCTAGCGGGAGGAATGAGCAGTTCTTC. Its protein is CASIGASGRNEQFF. This chain connects TRBV10-2 to TRBJ2-1; 11 nucleotides align to TRBD2. The CDR3 is 14 residues long. V lost 7 bases and J lost 7; bases outside the gene matches: 6. Per the germline V gene, CDR1 is WSHSY and CDR2 is SAAADI.